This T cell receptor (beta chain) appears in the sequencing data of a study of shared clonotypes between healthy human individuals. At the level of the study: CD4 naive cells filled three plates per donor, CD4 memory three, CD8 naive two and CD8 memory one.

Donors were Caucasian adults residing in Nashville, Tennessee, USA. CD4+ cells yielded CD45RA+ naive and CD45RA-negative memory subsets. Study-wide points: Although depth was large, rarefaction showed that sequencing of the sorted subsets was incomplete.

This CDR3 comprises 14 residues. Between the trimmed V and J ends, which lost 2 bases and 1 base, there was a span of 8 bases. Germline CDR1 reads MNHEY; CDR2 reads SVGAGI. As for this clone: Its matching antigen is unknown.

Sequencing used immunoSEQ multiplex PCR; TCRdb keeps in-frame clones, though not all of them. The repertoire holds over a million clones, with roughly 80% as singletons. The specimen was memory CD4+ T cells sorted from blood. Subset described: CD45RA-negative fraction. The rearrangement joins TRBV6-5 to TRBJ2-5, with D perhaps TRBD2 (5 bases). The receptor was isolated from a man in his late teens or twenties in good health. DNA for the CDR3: TGTGCCAGCAGTTACGGAGGAACCCAAGAGACCCAGTACTTC. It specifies CASSYGGTQETQYF.